Following are 10 T cell receptor beta chains from one sample sequenced in a study of shared clonotypes between healthy human individuals. The assay was immunoSEQ multiplex PCR, and TCRdb's table has in-frame clones only and misses some. In the table there are roughly 2,500,000 clones, approximately 93% of which are singletons. What was sequenced was naive CD4+ T cells from PBMCs. Subset noted: CD45RA+ positively selected. Every receptor here comes from a man aged 18 to 35 in good health. Some clones in this sample may be carry-over from other donors' samples.

The chain joins TRBV28 to TRBJ2-1, with 8 bases lining up with TRBD2. V shed 4 bases, J shed 7 bases, and the junction held 18 bases outside the gene matches. Germline CDR1 MDHEN, CDR2 SYDVKM. CDR3 length: 18 residues. This CDR3 is CASSSPLGRAGVGNEQFF. CDR3 nucleotides: TGTGCCAGCAGTTCCCCCCTCGGTAGAGCGGGAGTCGGTAATGAGCAGTTCTTC.

The V and J genes are TRBV6-1 and TRBJ1-5; no clear D gene. Between the trimmed V and J ends, which lost 2 bases and 3 bases, there was a span of 17 bases. Germline V gene lookup returns CDR1 MNHNS and CDR2 SASEGT. The CDR3 runs 17 residues. In nucleotides, the CDR3 is TGTGCCAGCAGTGAACCCGGACCTGACTTATTCAATCAGCCCCAGCATTTT. Encoded protein: CASSEPGPDLFNQPQHF.

On this clone itself: Different DNA sequences within this sample yield the same CDR3. The V and J genes are TRBV9 and TRBJ2-3, with D perhaps TRBD2 (6 bases). CDR1 is SGDLS and CDR2 is YYNGEE in the germline V gene. The V gene lost 5 bases and the J gene lost 0 bases, with 10 bases spanning the gap. This CDR3 has 14 amino acids. The CDR3 is CASRRGRSTDTQYF. The CDR3 nucleotides are TGTGCCAGCAGGAGAGGGAGGAGCACAGATACGCAGTATTTT.

CDR3 in amino acids: CASSLPMGELREQYF. The CDR3 region has the DNA TGTGCCAGCAGTTTACCGATGGGGGAGCTTCGCGAGCAGTACTTC. The chain recombines TRBV6-6 with TRBJ2-7; D is perhaps TRBD1 or TRBD2 (5 bases each). V lost 4 bases and J 6 bases, leaving 19 bases between the germline ends. The CDR3 is 15 residues long. CDR1 MNHNY and CDR2 SVGAGI come from the germline V gene (reference sequence).

V is TRBV4-1 and J is TRBJ1-5, with D possibly TRBD1 on 5 matching bases. This CDR3 is built from 17 residues. V shed 1 base and J shed 4 bases, with 17 bases lying between them. Germline V gene data show CDR1 as MGHRA and CDR2 as YSYEKL. The CDR3 region has the DNA TGCGCCAGCAGCCAAGGACAGTCTTTTGGGCTAAATCAGCCCCAGCATTTT. It codes for CASSQGQSFGLNQPQHF.

V is TRBV28 and J is TRBJ1-2; no clear D. CDR3 length: 15 residues. V was shortened by 4 bases and J by 4 bases, with 16 bases between the two germline ends. Per the germline V gene, CDR1 is MDHEN and CDR2 is SYDVKM. The CDR3 loop is CASSYGASRTYGYTF. The CDR3, as DNA: TGTGCCAGCAGTTATGGTGCTTCACGAACCTATGGCTACACCTTC.

This chain links TRBV5-1 with TRBJ2-5; D is ambiguous. Germline V gene lookup returns CDR1 SGHRS and CDR2 YFSETQ. The CDR3 is 13 residues long. Trimming removed 0 bases at V and 4 bases at J, with 7 bases between. The CDR3 is CASSLELGETQYF. The CDR3 DNA follows: TGCGCCAGCAGCTTGGAACTCGGAGAGACCCAGTACTTC.

The chain links TRBV5-6 to TRBJ2-1; D gene ambiguous. CDR3 size: 12 residues. Trimming shortened V by 4 bases and J by 3 bases, and 5 bases separated the two germline ends. Germline V gene lookup returns CDR1 SGHDT and CDR2 YYEEEE. The CDR3 loop reads CASSPLYNEQFF. The CDR3 DNA reads TGTGCCAGCAGCCCTCTCTACAATGAGCAGTTCTTC.

J is TRBJ1-1 and V is TRBV28; 7 nucleotides line up with TRBD1. The CDR3 contains 13 residues. The trim removed 6 bases at V and 2 bases at J, leaving 3 bases unmatched. The V gene's germline CDR1 is MDHEN and CDR2 SYDVKM. The CDR3 spells CASRGQPNTEAFF. The CDR3 DNA follows: TGTGCCAGCAGGGGACAGCCTAACACTGAAGCTTTCTTT.

J is TRBJ2-3 and V is TRBV11-1; D unresolved. Germline loops: CDR1 SGHAT, CDR2 FQDESV (reference sequence). The CDR3 sequence is 13 residues long. V gave up 3 bases and J gave up 2 bases, with 6 bases separating them. Written as DNA, the CDR3 is TGTGCCAGCAGCTTCGACACCACAGATACGCAGTATTTT. Amino acids: CASSFDTTDTQYF.